The present entry profiles one T cell receptor (beta chain) with its context. Its specificity is unknown. These data come from a study of T-cell reconstitution after alpha-beta-depleted transplantation in children. Findings of the study overall: For some patients, TCRbeta diversity was high at day 60 because of recipient T cells and thymic progenitors that survived. Fresh T-cell production supplied most of the T-cell counts and diversity seen one year after transplant. Two months or so post-transplant, alpha-beta T cells reportedly derived from several hundred expanded graft clones.

The CDR3 is 22 residues long. Deletions cut 6 bases from V and 0 bases from J, with 33 bases between. Germline assignment: CDR1 SGHTA and CDR2 FQGNSA. During its preparation, the TCRbeta library received unique molecular identifiers. TCRdb redid the calling of the PCR reads with MiXCR, one entry per CDR3 protein. The sample holds around 450,000 distinct CDR3 sequences; over 9.5% are singletons and the top ten take 2%. This TCR came from a child aged 2-15 years with inherited bone marrow failure, due to receive a stem cell transplant. The chain carries TRBV7-2 and TRBJ1-3, with unresolved D. Sequencing used PBMCs, obtained before TCRalphabeta/CD19-depleted stem cell transplant. The DNA for the CDR3 is TGTGCCAGCAGAAAGACGAGAACGGGTCAGGAGCCCTTTACCCTCTCTGGAAACACCATATATTTT. This sequence encodes CASRKTRTGQEPFTLSGNTIYF. The entire variable domain, with the rest obtained from reference TRBV7-2 and TRBJ1-3, is as follows: GAGVSQSPSNKVTEKGKDVELRCDPISGHTALYWYRQSLGQGLEFLIYFQGNSAPDKSGLPSDRFSAERTGGSVSTLTIQRTQQEDSAVYLCASRKTRTGQEPFTLSGNTIYFGEGSWLTVV.